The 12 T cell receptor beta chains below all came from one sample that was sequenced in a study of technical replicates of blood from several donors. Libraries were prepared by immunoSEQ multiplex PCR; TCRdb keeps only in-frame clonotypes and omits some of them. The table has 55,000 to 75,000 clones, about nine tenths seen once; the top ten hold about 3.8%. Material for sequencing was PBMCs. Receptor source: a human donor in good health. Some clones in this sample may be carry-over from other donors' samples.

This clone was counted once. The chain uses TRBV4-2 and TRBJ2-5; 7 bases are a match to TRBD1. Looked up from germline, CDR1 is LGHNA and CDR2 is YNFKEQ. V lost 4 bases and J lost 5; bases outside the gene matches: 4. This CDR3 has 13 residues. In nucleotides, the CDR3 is TGTGCCAGCAGCCCAGGGGGTCGGGAGACCCAGTACTTC. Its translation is CASSPGGRETQYF.

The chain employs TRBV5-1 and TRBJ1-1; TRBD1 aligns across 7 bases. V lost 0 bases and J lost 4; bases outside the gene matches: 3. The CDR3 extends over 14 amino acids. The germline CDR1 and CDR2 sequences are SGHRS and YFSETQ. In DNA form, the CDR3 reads TGCGCCAGCAGCTTGGCAGGGGGTTTCACTGAAGCTTTCTTT. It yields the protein CASSLAGGFTEAFF.

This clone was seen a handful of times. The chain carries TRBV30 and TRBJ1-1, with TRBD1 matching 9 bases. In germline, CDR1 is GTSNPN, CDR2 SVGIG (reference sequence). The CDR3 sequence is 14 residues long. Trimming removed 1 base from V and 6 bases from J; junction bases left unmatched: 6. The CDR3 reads CAWSGTGAISEAFF. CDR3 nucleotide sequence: TGTGCCTGGAGTGGGACAGGGGCAATCTCTGAAGCTTTCTTT. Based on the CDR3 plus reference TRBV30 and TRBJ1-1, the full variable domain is SQTIHQWPATLVQPVGSPLSLECTVEGTSNPNLYWYRQAAGRGLQLLFYSVGIGQISSEVPQNLSASRPQDRQFILSSKKLLLSDSGFYLCAWSGTGAISEAFFGQGTRLTVV.

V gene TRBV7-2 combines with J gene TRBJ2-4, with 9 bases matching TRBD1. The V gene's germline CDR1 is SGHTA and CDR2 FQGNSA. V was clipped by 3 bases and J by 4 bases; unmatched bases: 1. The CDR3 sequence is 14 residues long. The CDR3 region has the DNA TGTGCCAGCAGCTTGACAGGGGGGAAAAACATTCAGTACTTC. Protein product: CASSLTGGKNIQYF.

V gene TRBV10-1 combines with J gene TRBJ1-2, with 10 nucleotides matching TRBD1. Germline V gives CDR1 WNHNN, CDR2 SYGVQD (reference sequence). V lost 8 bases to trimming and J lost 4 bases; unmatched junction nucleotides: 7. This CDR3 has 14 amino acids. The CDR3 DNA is TGCGCCAGCTCCGACAGGGGGCGCCCCTATGGCTACACCTTC. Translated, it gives CASSDRGRPYGYTF.

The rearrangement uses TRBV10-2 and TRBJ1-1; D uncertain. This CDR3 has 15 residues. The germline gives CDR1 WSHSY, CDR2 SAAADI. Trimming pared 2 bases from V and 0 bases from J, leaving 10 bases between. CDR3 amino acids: CASSEQYNMNTEAFF. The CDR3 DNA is TGCGCCAGCAGTGAGCAGTACAACATGAACACTGAAGCTTTCTTT.

The CDR3 loop reads CASSLGPGATEAFF. The CDR3 DNA is TGTGCCAGCAGCTTGGGGCCAGGGGCGACTGAAGCTTTCTTT. V usage is TRBV5-4 and J usage is TRBJ1-1; a possible D gene is TRBD1 (6 bases). Trimming left V 0 bases short and J 5 bases short, with 11 bases between. The CDR3 spans 14 residues. Germline-derived CDR1 and CDR2 are SGHNT and YYREEE (reference sequence).

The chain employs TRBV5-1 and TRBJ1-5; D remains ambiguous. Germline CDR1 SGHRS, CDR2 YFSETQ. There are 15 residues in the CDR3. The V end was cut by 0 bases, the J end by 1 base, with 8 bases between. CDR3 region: CASSLAPQSNQPQHF. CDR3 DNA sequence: TGCGCCAGCAGCTTGGCCCCACAAAGCAATCAGCCCCAGCATTTT.

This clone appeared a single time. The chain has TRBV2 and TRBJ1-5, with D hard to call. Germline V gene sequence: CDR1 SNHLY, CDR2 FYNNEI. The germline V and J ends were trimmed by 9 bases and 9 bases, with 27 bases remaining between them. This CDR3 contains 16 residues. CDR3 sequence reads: CASEGRRTGQQWPQHF. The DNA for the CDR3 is TGTGCCAGTGAAGGGAGGAGGACGGGCCAACAATGGCCCCAGCATTTT.

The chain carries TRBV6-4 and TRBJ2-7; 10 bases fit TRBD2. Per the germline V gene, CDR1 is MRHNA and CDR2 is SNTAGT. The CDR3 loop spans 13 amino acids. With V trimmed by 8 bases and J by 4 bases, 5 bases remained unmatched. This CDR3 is CASVSGRAYEQYF. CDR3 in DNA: TGTGCCAGCGTGAGCGGGAGGGCATACGAGCAGTACTTC.

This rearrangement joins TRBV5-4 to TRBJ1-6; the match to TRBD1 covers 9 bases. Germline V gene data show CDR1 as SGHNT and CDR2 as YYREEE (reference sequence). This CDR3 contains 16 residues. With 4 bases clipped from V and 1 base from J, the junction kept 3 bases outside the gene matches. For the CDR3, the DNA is TGTGCCAGCAGCCGGGACAGGGAGTCCTATAATTCACCCCTCCACTTT. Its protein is CASSRDRESYNSPLHF.

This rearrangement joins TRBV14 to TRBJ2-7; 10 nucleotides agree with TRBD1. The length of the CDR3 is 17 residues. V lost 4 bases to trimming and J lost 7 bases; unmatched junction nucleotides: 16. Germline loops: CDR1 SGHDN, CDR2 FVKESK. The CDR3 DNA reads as TGTGCCAGCAGCCCGACAGGGGGCTCCACCCCTCTATGGGAGCAGTACTTC. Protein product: CASSPTGGSTPLWEQYF.